The clone carrying this T cell receptor beta chain was seen only once. The antigen remains unidentified. Since a much larger clone is just one base distant, this may be a read error. These data belong to a study of post-analysis software for immune sequencing data. Background on the study: Disease trajectories encompassed relapsing-remitting, secondary progressive and progressive-relapsing multiple sclerosis. Broader study findings: There were five TRBV segments more frequent in patients than controls, and TRBV5-6, TRBV5-1 and TRBV20-1 were among them. Normalized Chao1 diversity in multiple sclerosis patients fell significantly below that of controls. F measure grouped same-batch samples tightly together.

The CDR3 runs 16 residues. Germline CDR1 KGHDR, CDR2 SFDVKD. V shed 4 bases, J shed 13 bases, and the junction held 14 bases outside the gene matches. Unique molecular identifiers featured in each of the TCR beta cDNA libraries. Yield was about 500,000 cDNA molecules from 1 to 10 million T cells. TCRdb fed the PCR reads into MiXCR, producing one record per CDR3 protein. The data show 170,000 or so distinct CDR3 sequences, roughly 31% seen once. The sample taken for sequencing was blood. The source is a girl aged 5-17 years with multiple sclerosis. The chain is built from TRBV24-1 and TRBJ2-4; 11 positions agree with TRBD2. This chain's CDR3 is CATSDPGTSGDNEQYF. The CDR3 DNA sequence: TGTGCCACCAGTGACCCAGGGACTAGCGGAGACAATGAGCAGTACTTC.